The present T cell receptor (beta chain) was sequenced within a study of blood T cell repertoires in COVID-19. Germline V gene data show CDR1 as LGHDT and CDR2 as YNNKEL (reference sequence). The CDR3 is 14 residues long. V lost 3 bases and J 4 bases, leaving 10 bases between the germline ends. Sequencing used immunoSEQ multiplex PCR; TCRdb keeps in-frame clones, though not all of them. The sample has some 200,000 clones, over 80% seen once. The origin of this receptor is a man younger than 30 with acute COVID-19. V usage is TRBV3-1 (or the pseudogene TRBV3-2) and J usage is TRBJ2-1; TRBD2 is a possible D gene (5 bases). The sequenced sample was PBMCs or T cells enriched from blood (not recorded which). CDR3 residues: CASSQGEGYNEQFF. The CDR3 DNA is TGTGCCAGCAGCCAGGGAGAGGGTTACAATGAGCAGTTCTTC.